The 17 T cell receptor beta chains given below trace back to one sample, sequenced in a study of graft-versus-host responses after intestinal transplantation. The method was immunoSEQ multiplex PCR; TCRdb's version includes in-frame clones alone and lacks a portion of them. Among 30,000 to 40,000 clones listed, approximately 94% were seen once. These receptors have no identified antigens. Sequenced material: unstimulated CD4+ T cells sorted from spleen or lymph node cells, taken before transplant. The receptors come from a human donor who was the organ donor for an intestinal transplant.

The V and J genes are TRBV2 and TRBJ2-5; 7 nucleotides match TRBD2. CDR3 length: 15 amino acids. The V and J ends lost 7 bases and 0 bases, in that order; junction bases with no gene match: 8. Germline CDR1 SNHLY, CDR2 FYNNEI. The CDR3 protein is CASTPAGWYQETQYF. The CDR3 bases are TGTGCCAGCACCCCAGCGGGGTGGTACCAAGAGACCCAGTACTTC. Full variable domain (missing parts from reference TRBV2 and TRBJ2-5): EPEVTQTPSHQVTQMGQEVILRCVPISNHLYFYWYRQILGQKVEFLVSFYNNEISEKSEIFDDQFSVERPDGSNFTLKIRSTKLEDSAMYFCASTPAGWYQETQYFGPGTRLLVL.

The chain joins TRBV11-3 to TRBJ2-1; 8 positions match TRBD2. The CDR3 consists of 15 residues. V was pared by 2 bases and J by 2 bases, with 2 bases of the junction left unmatched. Germline V gives CDR1 SGHNT, CDR2 YENEEA. As DNA, the CDR3 is TGTGCCAGCAGCTTAAGCGGGGGCGCCTACAATGAGCAGTTCTTC. It yields the protein CASSLSGGAYNEQFF.

This chain joins TRBV6-5 and TRBJ2-4; 7 bases map to TRBD1. The CDR3 runs to 14 residues. The trim removed 6 bases at V and 1 base at J, leaving 3 bases unmatched. Germline values: CDR1 MNHEY, CDR2 SVGAGI. Here the CDR3 reads CASSTGVAKNIQYF. The DNA of the CDR3 is TGTGCCAGCAGCACAGGGGTGGCCAAAAACATTCAGTACTTC.

V usage is TRBV4-1 and J usage is TRBJ1-6; 8 bases align to TRBD1. The CDR3 is made up of 16 amino acids. V shed 0 bases, J shed 10 bases, and the junction held 8 bases outside the gene matches. The germline gives CDR1 MGHRA, CDR2 YSYEKL. The CDR3 region is CASSQDLGQGESPLHF. The CDR3 DNA sequence: TGCGCCAGCAGCCAAGATCTCGGACAGGGAGAATCACCCCTCCACTTT.

As for this clone: This sample includes further DNA sequences coding for the same CDR3. V and J are TRBV5-4 and TRBJ2-3; 7 positions agree with TRBD2. This CDR3 is built from 13 residues. Germline CDR1 and CDR2: SGHNT and YYREEE (reference sequence). V lost 2 bases, J lost 3 bases, and 0 bases stayed unmatched. This CDR3 is CASSLAGTDTQYF. The CDR3 nucleotides are TGTGCCAGCAGCTTAGCGGGGACAGATACGCAGTATTTT.

The J gene is TRBJ1-6, the V gene TRBV7-3, with 9 bases fitting TRBD1. Germline loops: CDR1 SGHTA, CDR2 FQGTGA. The trim removed 5 bases at V and 0 bases at J, leaving 11 bases unmatched. The CDR3 length is 19 residues. The CDR3 sequence: CASSPRDRETSSYNSPLHF. CDR3 sequence (DNA): TGTGCCAGCAGCCCCCGGGACAGGGAAACCAGCTCCTATAATTCACCCCTCCACTTT.

The chain couples TRBV6-5 to TRBJ2-2, with D possibly being TRBD2 (6 bases). Between the trimmed V and J ends, which lost 4 bases and 5 bases, there was a span of 11 bases. CDR1 and CDR2 from the germline V gene are MNHEY and SVGAGI. The CDR3 covers 14 residues. CDR3 loop: CASSSGGWTGELFF. The CDR3 nucleotides read TGTGCCAGCAGTTCCGGGGGATGGACCGGGGAGCTGTTTTTT.

The chain couples TRBV19 to TRBJ2-7, with D perhaps TRBD1 (5 bases). This CDR3 contains 15 residues. Germline assignment: CDR1 LNHDA and CDR2 SQIVND (reference sequence). With 9 bases removed from V and 0 bases from J, the gap between germline ends came to 18 bases. CDR3 sequence: CASQHSTTASYEQYF. The CDR3 DNA reads as TGTGCCAGCCAGCACTCCACGACAGCCTCCTACGAGCAGTACTTC.

CDR3 sequence: CASRGQLGSYNSPLHF. The DNA for the CDR3 is TGTGCCAGTCGGGGACAGCTAGGCTCCTATAATTCACCCCTCCACTTT. This rearrangement joins TRBV19 to TRBJ1-6, with 7 bases that match TRBD1. The CDR3 consists of 16 residues. V shed 8 bases, J shed 0 bases, and the junction held 7 bases outside the gene matches. From germline, CDR1 is LNHDA and CDR2 SQIVND (reference sequence).

The rearrangement links TRBV2 to TRBJ1-2; D not resolved. V gave up 8 bases and J gave up 5 bases, with 12 bases separating them. The germline V gene has CDR1 SNHLY and CDR2 FYNNEI. There are 12 residues in the CDR3. As DNA, the CDR3 is TGTGCCAGCTTGAGACTGAGATATGGCTACACCTTC. Its protein product is CASLRLRYGYTF. Supplemented by reference TRBV2 and TRBJ1-2, the full variable domain reads EPEVTQTPSHQVTQMGQEVILRCVPISNHLYFYWYRQILGQKVEFLVSFYNNEISEKSEIFDDQFSVERPDGSNFTLKIRSTKLEDSAMYFCASLRLRYGYTFGSGTRLTVV.

Details on this clone: Other DNA sequences of this sample code for an identical CDR3. This rearrangement joins TRBV9 to TRBJ2-3; D unresolved. CDR1 and CDR2 (germline): SGDLS, YYNGEE. The CDR3 runs to 14 residues. V was pared by 0 bases and J by 0 bases, with 5 bases between. The chain's CDR3 is CASSVASSTDTQYF. The DNA of the CDR3 is TGTGCCAGCAGCGTAGCTTCTAGCACAGATACGCAGTATTTT.

This clone was detected only once. The chain recombines TRBV5-1 with TRBJ2-7; tentatively, D is TRBD1 (6 bases). Trimming stripped 0 bases from V and 2 bases from J, with 9 bases between. The length of the CDR3 is 14 residues. Germline loops: CDR1 SGHRS, CDR2 YFSETQ. CDR3 loop: CASSLEAGAYEQYF. CDR3 nucleotides: TGCGCCAGCAGCTTGGAGGCAGGGGCCTACGAGCAGTACTTC.

V and J are TRBV10-3 and TRBJ1-3; 10 bases align to TRBD1. This CDR3 is 17 amino acids long. V lost 8 bases, J lost 7 bases, and 17 bases stayed unmatched. From germline, CDR1 is ENHRY and CDR2 SYGVKD. This CDR3 is CAIGDRTGGEGVNTIYF. In nucleotides, the CDR3 is TGTGCCATCGGGGATCGGACAGGGGGAGAAGGGGTGAACACCATATATTTT.

This clone was seen only once. The chain is built from TRBV27 and TRBJ2-5, with 9 nucleotides matching TRBD1. The length of the CDR3 is 15 residues. Germline CDR1 and CDR2: MNHEY and SMNVEV (reference sequence). The V segment lost 6 bases and the J segment 0 bases; nucleotides outside the gene matches: 5. The CDR3 here is CASSADRGYQETQYF. Here the CDR3 DNA reads TGTGCCAGCAGCGCCGACAGGGGGTACCAAGAGACCCAGTACTTC.

The table lists this clone with a few counts. The genes are TRBV4-3 and TRBJ2-7; 9 bases agree with TRBD2. Germline V gives CDR1 LGHNA, CDR2 YSLEER. V dropped 2 bases and J dropped 4; count of bases not matched to a gene: 3. The CDR3 is made up of 14 amino acids. CDR3 protein: CASSQRLAVYEQYF. CDR3 in DNA: TGCGCCAGCAGCCAAAGACTAGCGGTATACGAGCAGTACTTC.

V and J are TRBV7-6 and TRBJ2-7; 7 bases line up with TRBD1. The CDR3 is made up of 14 amino acids. With V trimmed by 1 base and J by 1 base, 1 base remained unmatched. Germline-derived CDR1 and CDR2 are SGHVS and FNYEAQ. CDR3 sequence: CASSLEGQSYEQYF. DNA for the CDR3: TGTGCCAGCAGCTTAGAGGGACAGTCCTACGAGCAGTACTTC.

The chain combines TRBV9 with TRBJ2-3, with TRBD2 matching over 7 bases. The ends lost 4 bases at V and 5 bases at J; junction bases unmatched: 13. Germline V gives CDR1 SGDLS, CDR2 YYNGEE. The CDR3 sequence is 16 residues long. CDR3 coding DNA: TGTGCCAGCAGCCCTAGACTAGCTCTTTTTCAAGATACGCAGTATTTT. It translates to CASSPRLALFQDTQYF. Full variable domain (missing parts from reference TRBV9 and TRBJ2-3): DSGVTQTPKHLITATGQRVTLRCSPRSGDLSVYWYQQSLDQGLQFLIQYYNGEERAKGNILERFSAQQFPDLHSELNLSSLELGDSALYFCASSPRLALFQDTQYFGPGTRLTVL.